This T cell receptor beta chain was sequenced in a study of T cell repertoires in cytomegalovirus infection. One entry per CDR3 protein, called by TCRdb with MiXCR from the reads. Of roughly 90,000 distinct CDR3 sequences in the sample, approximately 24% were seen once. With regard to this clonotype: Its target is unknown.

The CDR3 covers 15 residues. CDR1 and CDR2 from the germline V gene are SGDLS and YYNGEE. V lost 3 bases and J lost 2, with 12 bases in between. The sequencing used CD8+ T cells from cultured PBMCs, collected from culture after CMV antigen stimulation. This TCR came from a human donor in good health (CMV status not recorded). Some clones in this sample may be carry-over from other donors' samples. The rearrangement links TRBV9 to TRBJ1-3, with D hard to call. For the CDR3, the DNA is TGTGCCAGCAGCGGGGCAGGCGCTCCTGGAAACACCATATATTTT. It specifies CASSGAGAPGNTIYF.